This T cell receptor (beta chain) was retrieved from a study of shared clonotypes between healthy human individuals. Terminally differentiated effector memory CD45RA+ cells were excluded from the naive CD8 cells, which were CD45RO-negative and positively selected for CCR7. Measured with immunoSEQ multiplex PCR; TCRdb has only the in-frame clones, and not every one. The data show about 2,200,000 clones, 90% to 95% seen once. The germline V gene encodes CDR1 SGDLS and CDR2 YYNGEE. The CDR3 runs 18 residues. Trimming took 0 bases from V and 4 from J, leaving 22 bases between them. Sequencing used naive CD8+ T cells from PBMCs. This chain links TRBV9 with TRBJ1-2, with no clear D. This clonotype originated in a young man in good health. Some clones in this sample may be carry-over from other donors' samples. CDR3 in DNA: TGTGCCAGCAGCGTAGCTGTTGAGGCCAGGACCGTGAGCTATGGCTACACCTTC. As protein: CASSVAVEARTVSYGYTF.